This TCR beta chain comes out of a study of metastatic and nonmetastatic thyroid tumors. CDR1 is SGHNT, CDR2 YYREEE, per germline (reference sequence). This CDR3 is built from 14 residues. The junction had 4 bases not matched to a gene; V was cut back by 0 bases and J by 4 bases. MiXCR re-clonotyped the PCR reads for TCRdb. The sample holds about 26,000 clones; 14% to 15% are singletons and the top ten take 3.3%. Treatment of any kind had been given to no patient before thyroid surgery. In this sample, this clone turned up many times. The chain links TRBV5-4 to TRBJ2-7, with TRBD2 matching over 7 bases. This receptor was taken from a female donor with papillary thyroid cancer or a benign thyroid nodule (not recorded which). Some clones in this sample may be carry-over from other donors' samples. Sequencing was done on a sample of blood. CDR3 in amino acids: CASSLDPGGYEQYF. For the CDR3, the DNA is TGTGCCAGCAGCTTGGATCCGGGAGGATACGAGCAGTACTTC.